These T cell receptor beta chains were read from a single sample in a study of spatial heterogeneity in lung cancer. TCRdb analysed the 5' RACE reads with MiXCR anew, one entry per CDR3 protein. The table has around 50,000 distinct CDR3 sequences, roughly 7.2% seen once. The specimen was PBMCs, collected at surgery. The receptors were sampled from a female donor with early-stage non-small cell lung cancer. The CDR3 runs from the conserved cysteine through the conserved F or W. A D gene is named only where the DNA matches it firmly. Clone size, where shown, is once, few, many, or a class for clones that have expanded.

TRBV28	TRBJ2-4	few	TRBD1	TGTGCCAGCAGGACAGGGGGGAACATTCAGTACTTC	CASRTGGNIQYF
TRBV15	TRBJ1-4	many	.	TGTGCCACCGAGCCCGGAGGGACGAGTGAAAAACTGTTTTTT	CATEPGGTSEKLFF
TRBV12-3/TRBV12-4	TRBJ1-1	few	.	TGTGCCAGCAGTTTAGCGGGTGGGAGTAACACTGAAGCTTTCTTT	CASSLAGGSNTEAFF
TRBV4-3	TRBJ1-5	few	.	TGCGCCAGCAGCCGCACACGGGATCAGCCCCAGCATTTT	CASSRTRDQPQHF
TRBV20-1	TRBJ2-7	many	TRBD1	TGCAGTGCTTACATTGGGACAGGGGGGGACGAGCAGTACTTC	CSAYIGTGGDEQYF
TRBV9	TRBJ1-3	many	.	TGTGCCAGTTCACCACAGGAGGCGAAAGGAAACACCATATATTTT	CASSPQEAKGNTIYF
TRBV24-1	TRBJ1-1	many	TRBD1	TGTGCCACCAGTGAATATCCCGGGACAGGGATTTTGCCGGGGCCCCCTTGGGTGAACACTGAAGCTTTCTTT	CATSEYPGTGILPGPPWVNTEAFF
TRBV20-1	TRBJ2-1	.	.	TGCAGTGCTAGAGGGAGTGGCGGGGGCTTTCAGTTCTTC	CSARGSGGGFQFF
TRBV12-3/TRBV12-4	TRBJ1-2	few	.	TGTGCCAGTTACTCCACGGGGGGGGCCTACACCTTC	CASYSTGGAYTF
TRBV7-2	TRBJ2-3	many	TRBD1	TGTGCCAGCAGCCTAGACAGGGTCGCAGATACGCAGTATTTT	CASSLDRVADTQYF
TRBV6-5	TRBJ2-1	few	TRBD2	TGTGCCAGCAGCAGACTAGCGGGGGGCCGAGGTGAGCAGTTCTTC	CASSRLAGGRGEQFF
TRBV19	TRBJ1-5	few	.	TGTGCCAGTAGTTCCGGCAGGGGTCAGCCCCAGCATTTT	CASSSGRGQPQHF
TRBV7-8	TRBJ1-6	.	TRBD1	TGTGCCAGCAGCTTAGTAAAGGACAGGGGGCTGGGTTCACCCCTCCACTTT	CASSLVKDRGLGSPLHF
TRBV28	TRBJ2-7	.	.	TGTGCCAGCAGTTTAAGGGGGGTTCCCTACGAGCAGTACTTC	CASSLRGVPYEQYF
TRBV19	TRBJ1-1	few	.	TGTGCCAGTAGTATAGGAGACTGGACAGCGAACACTGAAGCTTTCTTT	CASSIGDWTANTEAFF
TRBV5-1	TRBJ2-1	.	TRBD2	TGCGCCAGCAGCGACGGCGGGGGAATTAATGAGCAGTTCTTC	CASSDGGGINEQFF
TRBV9	TRBJ2-3	many	TRBD2	TGTGCCAGCAGCGTAGGCGGGGGGAGTGATACGCAGTATTTT	CASSVGGGSDTQYF
TRBV19	TRBJ2-7	few	TRBD1	TGTGCCAGTAGTATGGGCCTCTCCGGGACAGTCCCCTACGAGCAGTACTTC	CASSMGLSGTVPYEQYF
TRBV5-1	TRBJ1-4	few	TRBD1	TGCGCCAGCAGTCCTGGGGACAGGGCTGATCAGGGAAAACTGTTTTTT	CASSPGDRADQGKLFF
TRBV10-3	TRBJ1-1	many	TRBD1	TGTGCCATCAGTGAGAGGGGACAGGGGGCTGAAGCTTTCTTT	CAISERGQGAEAFF
TRBV28	TRBJ1-1	few	TRBD1	TGTGCCAGCAGTCAACTTCCGACAGGGGACCTTTCATCAGGGGCTGAAGCTTTCTTT	CASSQLPTGDLSSGAEAFF
TRBV7-2	TRBJ1-1	many	TRBD1	TGTGCCAGCAGCCCCGGACAGGGTATGAACACTGAAGCTTTCTTT	CASSPGQGMNTEAFF
TRBV12-3/TRBV12-4	TRBJ1-4	few	.	TGTGCCAGCAGTTTCCCCGAACAGGGTAATGAAAAACTGTTTTTT	CASSFPEQGNEKLFF
TRBV6-5	TRBJ2-7	.	.	TGTGCCAGCAGTCCAACCCCCTCCTACGAGCAGTACTTC	CASSPTPSYEQYF
TRBV7-2	TRBJ1-1	.	TRBD1	TGTGCCAGCGGCTTAGGAACAGGGGGCAAAGCTTTCTTT	CASGLGTGGKAFF
TRBV6-5	TRBJ2-3	few	TRBD2	TGTGCCAGCAGACTAGCGGGGGGAGTTGCAGATACGCAGTATTTT	CASRLAGGVADTQYF
TRBV20-1	TRBJ1-1	many	.	TGCAGTGCTAGAGTTCCCTTACTAACTGAAGCTTTCTTT	CSARVPLLTEAFF
TRBV4-3	TRBJ2-1	few	.	TGCGCCAGCAGCCCCCAGGGCCCTGGGCGACACAATGAGCAGTTCTTC	CASSPQGPGRHNEQFF
TRBV11-2	TRBJ2-1	many	TRBD2	TGTGCCAGCAGCTTAGGAATAGCGGGGGGTTACAATGAGCAGTTCTTC	CASSLGIAGGYNEQFF
TRBV5-6	TRBJ2-5	many	TRBD2	TGTGCCAGCAGCTTGTTTAGCGGGGGGGCCTCAGAGACCCAGTACTTC	CASSLFSGGASETQYF
TRBV19	TRBJ2-5	.	.	TGTGCCAGTAGTATGACGGGCAGTGCGCAAGAGACCCAGTACTTC	CASSMTGSAQETQYF
TRBV7-9	TRBJ2-1	.	TRBD1	TGTGCCAGCAGCTCTCCGGACAGGGGACCTTACAATGAGCAGTTCTTC	CASSSPDRGPYNEQFF
TRBV11-2	TRBJ2-2	many	.	TGTGCCAGCTTGACAGGGAGGGTAACCGGGGAGCTGTTTTTT	CASLTGRVTGELFF
TRBV19	TRBJ2-1	few	.	TGTGCCAGTAGTCCGGGACTCAGCTCCTACAATGAGCAGTTCTTC	CASSPGLSSYNEQFF
TRBV6-1	TRBJ1-5	.	.	TGTGCCAGCAGTGAAGGGTGGGGAACAGCTCATCAGCCCCAGCATTTT	CASSEGWGTAHQPQHF
TRBV19	TRBJ2-3	.	TRBD2	TGTGCCAGTAGCCGGACTAGCGGGGGCTCCGCTAGCACAGATACGCAGTATTTT	CASSRTSGGSASTDTQYF
TRBV9	TRBJ2-1	many	TRBD2	TGCGCCAGCAGCTTAGCGGGGGGCCTGTACAATGAGCAGTTCTTC	CASSLAGGLYNEQFF
TRBV5-1	TRBJ2-1	.	TRBD2	TGCGCCAGCAGCTCGTCTAGCGGGGGGGCCGCCTATGAGCAGTTCTTC	CASSSSSGGAAYEQFF
TRBV5-8	TRBJ2-2	few	TRBD1	TGTGCCAGCAGCTTCGACAGGGTCGGGGAGCTGTTTTTT	CASSFDRVGELFF
TRBV12-3/TRBV12-4	TRBJ2-7	.	.	TGTGCCAGCAGCCCAGACAGGTCCTACGAGCAGTACTTC	CASSPDRSYEQYF
TRBV29-1	TRBJ2-5	.	.	TGCAGCGTTGCAGGTCCCTCCGAGGCGACCCAGTACTTC	CSVAGPSEATQYF
TRBV20-1	TRBJ2-7	few	.	TGCAGTGCTAGTCCAGGGTACGAGCAGTACTTC	CSASPGYEQYF
TRBV5-5	TRBJ2-5	.	.	TGTGCCAGCAGCTTGATACCAGGGCAAGAGACCCAGTACTTC	CASSLIPGQETQYF
TRBV11-2	TRBJ2-2	few	TRBD1	TGTGCCAGCAGACGACTCAGGGGGCGGTCCACCGGGGAGCTGTTTTTT	CASRRLRGRSTGELFF
TRBV5-1	TRBJ1-3	many	.	TGCGCCAGCAGCTTGGAGGGACCTGTTTCTGGAAACACCATATATTTT	CASSLEGPVSGNTIYF